This T cell receptor (beta chain) stems from a study of PD-L1 blockade in urothelial cancer. Whole-study context: Bladder-origin urothelial cancer in males described about 90% of the 29 patients. Analysis of blood occurred 3 weeks (second dose) and 6 weeks after treatment start. Median T cell yield per blood sample was about 150,000 cells.

The CDR3 runs 11 residues. V was trimmed by 1 base and J by 11 bases, leaving 5 bases between them. Looked up from germline, CDR1 is SGHVS and CDR2 is FNYEAQ. TCRdb keeps only in-frame clones here, not all; method: immunoSEQ multiplex PCR. Of about 52,000 clones in the sample, 70% to 80% were seen once. The sample here was PBMCs, taken around atezolizumab (anti-PD-L1) treatment. The sequence was collected from an older man with urothelial cancer. The chain joins TRBV7-6 to TRBJ2-2, with D maybe TRBD2 (5 bases). CDR3 residues: CASSLGTELFF. For the CDR3, the DNA is TGTGCCAGCAGCTTAGGGACTGAGCTGTTTTTT.